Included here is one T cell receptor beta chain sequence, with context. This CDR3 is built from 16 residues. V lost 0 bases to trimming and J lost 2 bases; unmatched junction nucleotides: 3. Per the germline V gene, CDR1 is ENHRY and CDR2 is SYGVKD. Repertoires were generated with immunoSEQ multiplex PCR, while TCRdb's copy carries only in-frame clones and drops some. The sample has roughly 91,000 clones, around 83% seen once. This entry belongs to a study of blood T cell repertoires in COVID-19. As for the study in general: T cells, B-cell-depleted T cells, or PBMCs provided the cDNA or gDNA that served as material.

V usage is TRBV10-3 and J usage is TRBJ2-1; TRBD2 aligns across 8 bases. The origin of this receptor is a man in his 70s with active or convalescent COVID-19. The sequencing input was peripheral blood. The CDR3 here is CAISESTGGAYNEQFF. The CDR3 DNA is TGTGCCATCAGTGAGTCCACGGGGGGGGCCTACAATGAGCAGTTCTTC.